This is a list of T cell receptor beta chains from one sample in a study of type 1 regulatory T cells. TCRdb processed the reads anew with MiXCR; each CDR3 protein has one entry. The data contain roughly 20,000 distinct CDR3 sequences, 10% of them singletons. Source material: CD4+ T cells, either the whole sample or a sorted fraction (not recorded which). Receptor source: a human donor in good health. CDR3s include the opening cysteine and the closing phenylalanine or tryptophan. A D gene is named only where the DNA matches it firmly. Expanded clones are given a class, and other clones once, few, many or no size at all.

V gene	clone size	J gene	D gene	CDR3 protein	CDR3 DNA
TRBV7-2	many	TRBJ2-3	.	CASSYTDTQYF	TGTGCCAGCAGCTACACAGATACGCAGTATTTT
TRBV7-2	many	TRBJ2-7	TRBD1	CASSITGGNYEQYF	TGTGCCAGCAGCATAACAGGGGGGAACTACGAGCAGTACTTC
TRBV10-2	.	TRBJ2-1	.	CASSALNEQFF	TGCGCCAGCAGTGCCCTGAATGAGCAGTTCTTC
TRBV5-1	.	TRBJ2-1	TRBD1	CTSSGGQEGNEQFF	TGCACCAGCTCCGGGGGACAGGAGGGTAATGAGCAGTTCTTC
TRBV30	medium-sized	TRBJ2-7	.	CAWAPGLNYEQYF	TGTGCCTGGGCCCCGGGACTCAATTACGAGCAGTACTTC
TRBV5-1	few	TRBJ2-1	TRBD1	CASSYGQGKNEQFF	TGCGCCAGCAGCTACGGACAGGGTAAAAATGAGCAGTTCTTC
TRBV19	medium-sized	TRBJ2-3	.	CASSVGRDNTQYF	TGTGCCAGTAGTGTCGGACGTGATAATACGCAGTATTTT
TRBV5-6	.	TRBJ2-1	.	CASNKAHEQFF	TGTGCCAGCAACAAGGCCCATGAGCAGTTCTTC
TRBV5-6	many	TRBJ2-1	.	CASSPGGLAGVNEQFF	TGTGCCAGCAGCCCAGGGGGGCTAGCGGGTGTCAATGAGCAGTTCTTC
TRBV19	.	TRBJ2-6	.	CASRISSGANVLTF	TGTGCCAGTCGGATCAGCTCTGGGGCCAACGTCCTGACTTTC
TRBV5-1	medium-sized	TRBJ2-7	.	CASSSGLSYEQYF	TGCGCCAGCAGCTCGGGACTCTCCTACGAGCAGTACTTC
TRBV29-1	many	TRBJ2-4	.	CSDMDRKNIQYF	TGCAGCGATATGGACCGCAAAAACATTCAGTACTTC
TRBV20-1	many	TRBJ2-2	TRBD2	CSADSGKGTGELFF	TGCAGTGCTGATAGCGGGAAAGGCACCGGGGAGCTGTTTTTT
TRBV5-1	.	TRBJ2-5	.	CASSYRLASLGETQYF	TGCGCCAGCAGCTATCGGCTAGCCAGCTTAGGAGAGACCCAGTACTTC
TRBV7-9	few	TRBJ2-6	.	CASSPIPSGANVLTF	TGTGCCAGCAGTCCCATCCCCTCTGGGGCCAACGTCCTGACTTTC
TRBV6-2/TRBV6-3	medium-sized	TRBJ2-5	.	CASSYLETQYF	TGTGCCAGCAGTTACTTAGAGACCCAGTACTTC
TRBV28	many	TRBJ2-1	.	CASSLFQSGANEQFF	TGTGCCAGCAGTTTATTCCAGTCTGGGGCCAATGAGCAGTTCTTC
TRBV18	.	TRBJ2-1	TRBD1	CASSQQGTFHNEQFF	TGTGCCAGCTCGCAACAGGGGACCTTTCACAATGAGCAGTTCTTC
TRBV24-1	few	TRBJ2-1	.	CATSVSRPGNEQFF	TGTGCCACCAGTGTTTCAAGGCCGGGCAATGAGCAGTTCTTC
TRBV7-2	many	TRBJ2-7	.	CASSSDRREQYF	TGTGCCAGCAGCTCTGACAGGCGCGAGCAGTACTTC
TRBV5-5	many	TRBJ1-5	.	CASSVRVNQPQHF	TGTGCCAGCAGTGTAAGGGTTAATCAGCCCCAGCATTTT
TRBV24-1	many	TRBJ2-3	.	CATGESTDTQYF	TGTGCCACCGGGGAAAGCACAGATACGCAGTATTTT
TRBV19	medium-sized	TRBJ2-5	.	CASRRGDKQETQYF	TGTGCCAGTCGGAGAGGGGATAAGCAAGAGACCCAGTACTTC
TRBV5-1	many	TRBJ2-5	TRBD1	CASSARGETQYF	TGCGCCAGCAGCGCCAGGGGGGAGACCCAGTACTTC
TRBV5-1	many	TRBJ2-7	.	CASSWNGAYEQYF	TGCGCCAGCAGCTGGAATGGAGCCTACGAGCAGTACTTC
TRBV14	many	TRBJ2-7	.	CASSPIGAVGYEQYF	TGTGCCAGCAGCCCGATCGGGGCGGTCGGCTACGAGCAGTACTTC
TRBV15	medium-sized	TRBJ2-3	TRBD2	CATRLAEGTDTQYF	TGTGCCACCAGACTAGCGGAGGGCACAGATACGCAGTATTTT
TRBV29-1	medium-sized	TRBJ2-3	.	CSVRSPWTDTQYF	TGCAGCGTTAGGAGCCCCTGGACAGATACGCAGTATTTT
TRBV28	many	TRBJ1-5	.	CASRPAGVGNQPQHF	TGTGCCAGCAGACCAGCAGGGGTGGGCAATCAGCCCCAGCATTTT
TRBV12-3/TRBV12-4	many	TRBJ1-5	.	CASRESRGNLNQPQHF	TGTGCCAGCAGAGAAAGTCGGGGCAACCTTAATCAGCCCCAGCATTTT
TRBV2	many	TRBJ2-5	.	CATSVQETQYF	TGTGCCACCTCCGTCCAAGAGACCCAGTACTTC
TRBV6-2/TRBV6-3	.	TRBJ2-2	.	CASSYPGQARELFF	TGTGCCAGCAGTTACCCGGGGCAGGCCCGGGAGCTGTTTTTT
TRBV20-1	medium-sized	TRBJ1-5	.	CSADKGGNQPQHF	TGCAGTGCTGACAAGGGGGGCAATCAGCCCCAGCATTTT
TRBV14	.	TRBJ2-1	.	CASSQDGTFSYNEQFF	TGTGCCAGCAGCCAAGATGGGACTTTCTCCTACAATGAGCAGTTCTTC
TRBV20-1	.	TRBJ2-5	TRBD2	CSAAWGLGETQYF	TGCAGTGCAGCTTGGGGACTAGGAGAGACCCAGTACTTC
TRBV6-5	many	TRBJ1-5	TRBD1	CASSPTNDRGEPQHF	TGTGCCAGCAGCCCTACCAATGACAGGGGTGAGCCCCAGCATTTT
TRBV27	many	TRBJ2-1	.	CASSFTGRRNEQFF	TGTGCCAGCAGTTTTACCGGGAGAAGGAATGAGCAGTTCTTC
TRBV5-1	many	TRBJ2-7	TRBD1	CASSKSGTGTLDEQYF	TGCGCCAGCAGCAAGTCCGGGACAGGGACCCTCGACGAGCAGTACTTC
TRBV5-6	many	TRBJ2-4	TRBD2	CASSPLAGGKNIQYF	TGTGCCAGCAGCCCCCTAGCGGGAGGGAAAAACATTCAGTACTTC
TRBV7-2	many	TRBJ1-5	.	CASSPLSESNQPQHF	TGTGCCAGCAGCCCCTTGTCAGAGAGCAATCAGCCCCAGCATTTT
TRBV7-9	.	TRBJ2-2	TRBD1	CASSQGDTGELFF	TGTGCCAGCAGCCAGGGGGACACCGGGGAGCTGTTTTTT
TRBV20-1	many	TRBJ2-7	TRBD1	CSANSGTGGNEQYF	TGCAGTGCTAACTCCGGGACAGGGGGCAACGAGCAGTACTTC
TRBV20-1	many	TRBJ1-5	.	CSAISASNQPQHF	TGCAGTGCTATCTCGGCGAGCAATCAGCCCCAGCATTTT
TRBV12-3/TRBV12-4	many	TRBJ1-5	.	CASAEPDQPQHF	TGTGCCAGCGCCGAGCCGGATCAGCCCCAGCATTTT
TRBV5-1	medium-sized	TRBJ2-1	.	CASSLASQGNEQFF	TGCGCCAGCAGCTTGGCTTCGCAGGGAAATGAGCAGTTCTTC
TRBV6-5	many	TRBJ2-3	TRBD2	CASSYSYLAGFHTDTQYF	TGTGCCAGCAGTTACTCATATCTAGCGGGATTTCACACAGATACGCAGTATTTT
TRBV7-9	many	TRBJ2-1	.	CASSLGVARIF	TGTGCCAGCAGCTTAGGGGTGGCGAGGATCTTC